One T cell receptor beta chain is described in this entry. The sample belongs to a study of beta chain features in type 1 diabetes. Study at large: Age and gender were similar between patients and healthy donors, as were cell yields.

All of the isolated RNA was reverse transcribed, so expressed TCRB transcripts were sequenced. About 4 million reads per sample were averaged for naive, central memory and regulatory samples. The repertoire was sequenced with immunoSEQ multiplex PCR; TCRdb's copy has only in-frame clones and lacks some. The sample records a few hundred thousand clones, approximately 31% being singletons. Trimming removed 0 bases at V and 0 bases at J, with 6 bases between. This CDR3 contains 14 residues. Per germline, CDR1 GTSNPN and CDR2 SVGIG (reference sequence). Heparinised blood was drawn once per donor, averaging roughly 0.11 L.

Sequenced sample: naive CD4+ T cells from blood. V gene TRBV30 combines with J gene TRBJ1-3; D might be TRBD1 (6 bases). The origin of this receptor is a man in his late teens or twenties in good health. Here the CDR3 reads CAWSVQGSGNTIYF. In nucleotides, the CDR3 is TGTGCCTGGAGTGTACAGGGCTCTGGAAACACCATATATTTT. The variable domain in full, completed from reference TRBV30 and TRBJ1-3, reads SQTIHQWPATLVQPVGSPLSLECTVEGTSNPNLYWYRQAAGRGLQLLFYSVGIGQISSEVPQNLSASRPQDRQFILSSKKLLLSDSGFYLCAWSVQGSGNTIYFGEGSWLTVV.